In its sample, the clone carrying this T cell receptor beta chain was seen many times. The same CDR3 arises from other DNA sequences in this sample as well. These data are taken from a study of blood T cell repertoires in COVID-19. Study context: Italy, Spain and the United States were the sources of the convalescent and acute COVID-19 samples. Sources were T cells, B-cell-depleted T cells, or PBMCs; the material itself was cDNA or gDNA.

Authors' analysis steps: Amplification of reference gene primers was used by the study to estimate nucleated cell counts. Here immunoSEQ multiplex PCR was the method, and the copy in TCRdb shows in-frame clones only, minus some. V, J and clone size were drawn from that table, and D and trimming were deduced from the DNA. This table has over 75,000 clones, roughly three quarters appearing once. The CDR3 sequence is 15 residues long. The ends were cut back, 0 bases at V and 9 bases at J, with 13 bases in the middle. Germline V lookup: CDR1 SGDLS, CDR2 YYNGEE. The clonotype was recovered from a man between 70 and 80 years old with acute or convalescent COVID-19. This sequence joins TRBV9 and TRBJ1-6, with D uncertain. Sequenced sample: peripheral blood. The CDR3 is CASSVESAPPSPLHF. The CDR3, as DNA: TGTGCCAGCAGCGTAGAGAGTGCCCCCCCTTCACCCCTCCACTTT.